This T cell receptor (beta chain) emerged from a study of cytomegalovirus exposure and HLA in healthy donors. Regarding the study as a whole: Common viral pathogens were later found to be apparently linked to several of the most significant clusters. In a later analysis, CMV-associated beta chains were mostly HLA-associated, it appeared.

The PCR used 60 Vbeta and 13 Jbeta primers. The data were produced by immunoSEQ multiplex PCR, yet TCRdb's version contains in-frame clones alone and is incomplete. The sample contains more than 95,000 clones, 60% to 85% of which appear only once. Trimming shortened V by 3 bases and J by 7 bases, and 17 bases separated the two germline ends. Germline V gives CDR1 SGDLS, CDR2 YYNGEE. There are 15 residues in the CDR3. As for this clone: The antigen remains undetermined.

The sequencing input was PBMCs. The sequence came from a female donor in good health and CMV-seronegative. The V call is TRBV9, the J call TRBJ2-1, with a weak D call TRBD2 (6 bases). CDR3 residues: CASSAKVTSGNEQFF. The CDR3 coding sequence is TGTGCCAGCAGCGCCAAGGTTACGAGCGGGAATGAGCAGTTCTTC.